The sequence of this T cell receptor (beta chain) was determined in a study of T cell responses to AZD1222 COVID-19 vaccine. Turning to this clone: Its target is not known.

The table came from immunoSEQ multiplex PCR; TCRdb's copy has only in-frame clones and leaves some out. The profile shows about 35,000 clones, 85% to 90% of them singletons. Study-wide points: Baseline antibody screening turned up just six or seven seropositive AZD1222 recipients. Nearly half of unique spike-specific TCRs reportedly avoided B.1.351 and B.1.1.7 mutated regions. Every sample of the repertoires postdated the peak T cell response. Increased Spike-specific TCR breadth and depth were observed after two AZD1222 doses.

After removal of 1 base from V and 7 bases from J, the junction contained 7 bases not matched to a gene. Germline V lookup: CDR1 SGHNT, CDR2 YENEEA. This CDR3 region has 16 residues. Specimen: peripheral blood, collected 28 days after the second AZD1222 dose. The chain links TRBV11-3 to TRBJ2-1; TRBD2 agrees at 10 bases. The TCR was taken from an adult who received the AZD1222 COVID-19 vaccine. The CDR3 here is CASSLGATSGMNEQFF. The CDR3 DNA follows: TGTGCCAGCAGCTTAGGGGCCACTAGCGGGATGAATGAGCAGTTCTTC. Full variable domain (rest looked up from reference TRBV11-3 and TRBJ2-1): EAGVVQSPRYKIIEKKQPVAFWCNPISGHNTLYWYLQNLGQGPELLIRYENEEAVDDSQLPKDRFSAERLKGVDSTLKIQPAELGDSAVYLCASSLGATSGMNEQFFGPGTRLTVL.